Each of the 25 T cell receptor beta chains below was sequenced from the same sample in a study of T cell changes during pregnancy in multiple sclerosis. The method was immunoSEQ multiplex PCR; TCRdb's version includes in-frame clones alone and lacks a portion of them. The sample has around 27,000 clones, more than 85% seen once; the top ten hold less than 0.55%. Sequencing used CD4+ T cells from peripheral blood mononuclear cells, obtained after pregnancy. These receptors all come from a female donor with multiple sclerosis, enrolled in a pregnancy study.

As to this clone: One junction end disagrees with the germline gene, perhaps due to a read error. The chain links TRBV11-2 to TRBJ1-1; 8 bases map to TRBD1. The CDR3 length is 14 residues. Germline V gene sequence: CDR1 SGHAT, CDR2 FQNNGV. The CDR3 sequence is CASRLGTGDTEAFF. CDR3 sequence (DNA): TGTGCCAGCAGATTAGGGACAGGAGACACTGAAGCTTTCTTT.

The rearrangement links TRBV7-7 to TRBJ2-5, with D possibly matching TRBD2 (6 bases). This CDR3 region has 15 residues. Germline V gene data show CDR1 as SSHAT and CDR2 as FNYEAQ (reference sequence). The ends were cut back, 3 bases at V and 3 bases at J, with 14 bases in the middle. The CDR3 sequence is CASSFAGVAEETQYF. As DNA, the CDR3 is TGTGCCAGCAGCTTTGCCGGGGTAGCGGAAGAGACCCAGTACTTC.

The rearrangement joins TRBV5-6 to TRBJ2-6; D is perhaps TRBD1 (6 bases). The V gene lost 1 base and the J gene lost 3 bases, with 8 bases spanning the gap. The CDR3 spans 15 residues. Germline CDR1 SGHDT, CDR2 YYEEEE. CDR3 DNA sequence: TGTGCCAGCAGCTTGACAGGGAGTGGGGCCAACGTCCTGACTTTC. Amino acids: CASSLTGSGANVLTF.

The rearrangement uses TRBV5-5 and TRBJ1-2, with 9 nucleotides matching TRBD1. The CDR3 contains 14 residues. The V and J ends lost 5 bases and 8 bases, in that order; junction bases with no gene match: 10. Germline V gives CDR1 SGHKS, CDR2 YYEKEE (reference sequence). CDR3 sequence (DNA): TGTGCCAGCAGACTCCTCGGGACAGGGAAAGGCTACACCTTC. It yields the protein CASRLLGTGKGYTF. Drawing the rest from reference TRBV5-5 and TRBJ1-2, the complete variable domain is DAGVTQSPTHLIKTRGQQVTLRCSPISGHKSVSWYQQVLGQGPQFIFQYYEKEERGRGNFPDRFSARQFPNYSSELNVNALLLGDSALYLCASRLLGTGKGYTFGSGTRLTVV.

The chain carries TRBV30 and TRBJ2-3; 7 bases line up with TRBD2. Per germline, CDR1 GTSNPN and CDR2 SVGIG (reference sequence). The CDR3 totals 15 residues. The junction had 9 bases not matched to a gene; V was cut back by 4 bases and J by 2 bases. The CDR3 DNA follows: TGTGCCTGGACCCCAGATAGCGGGCCCACAGATACGCAGTATTTT. Protein sequence: CAWTPDSGPTDTQYF.

The chain employs TRBV5-1 and TRBJ2-5; weak D call: TRBD2 (6 bases). V dropped 1 base and J dropped 5 bases, with 15 bases sitting between them. Germline CDR1 SGHRS, CDR2 YFSETQ. This CDR3 is 15 amino acids long. Here the CDR3 DNA reads TGCGCCAGCAGCTTGTCTACTCGGGGGTCTGAGACCCAGTACTTC. This sequence encodes CASSLSTRGSETQYF.

The chain joins TRBV5-1 to TRBJ1-1; D call uncertain. The germline V gene has CDR1 SGHRS and CDR2 YFSETQ. Between the trimmed V and J ends, which lost 5 bases and 1 base, there was a span of 12 bases. The CDR3 consists of 14 residues. The CDR3 region has the DNA TGCGCCAGCAGGCGAGACACTGCGAACACTGAAGCTTTCTTT. Translating gives CASRRDTANTEAFF.

This chain links TRBV9 with TRBJ1-2, with D unresolved. Germline CDR1 reads SGDLS; CDR2 reads YYNGEE. V lost 0 bases, J lost 8 bases, and 20 bases lay in between. There are 16 residues in the CDR3. Here the CDR3 reads CASSVAPGSGKGGYTF. CDR3 bases: TGTGCCAGCAGCGTAGCCCCGGGGAGCGGGAAGGGCGGCTACACCTTC.

This clone was counted between two and nine times. CDR3 loop: CSVQLTSGGIYNEQFF. CDR3 nucleotide sequence: TGCAGCGTTCAACTGACTAGCGGGGGGATCTACAATGAGCAGTTCTTC. The chain recombines TRBV29-1 with TRBJ2-1, with 13 positions matching TRBD2. The germline V gene has CDR1 SQVTM and CDR2 ANQGSEA. V was pared by 5 bases and J by 3 bases, with 7 bases of the junction left unmatched. This CDR3 is 16 amino acids long.

The rearrangement links TRBV7-7 to TRBJ2-5, with 8 bases aligning to TRBD2. J gave up 2 bases and V 4 bases, and 6 bases lay outside the gene matches. The CDR3 is 15 amino acids. Germline lookup yields CDR1 SSHAT and CDR2 FNYEAQ (reference sequence). This CDR3 reads CASSSGPGGQETQYF. The CDR3 bases are TGTGCCAGCAGCTCGGGCCCGGGAGGGCAAGAGACCCAGTACTTC.

The V call is TRBV5-1, the J call TRBJ2-7; D gene uncertain. Deletions cut 0 bases from V and 2 bases from J, with 9 bases between. The CDR3 length is 14 residues. CDR1 and CDR2 from the germline V gene are SGHRS and YFSETQ. The CDR3 DNA reads TGCGCCAGCAGCTTGGATGCCCGCGCCTACGAGCAGTACTTC. This encodes CASSLDARAYEQYF.

A single count supports this clone. The chain uses TRBV4-1 and TRBJ1-2; D ambiguous. The germline V and J ends were trimmed by 4 bases and 1 base, with 10 bases remaining between them. The V gene's germline CDR1 is MGHRA and CDR2 YSYEKL. The CDR3 extends over 14 amino acids. For the CDR3, the DNA is TGCGCCAGCAGCCGTCAACCAGATAACTATGGCTACACCTTC. It specifies CASSRQPDNYGYTF.

The chain couples TRBV7-6 to TRBJ2-7, with no clear D. The germline V and J ends were trimmed by 5 bases and 5 bases, with 22 bases remaining between them. The CDR3 has 16 residues. The germline gives CDR1 SGHVS, CDR2 FNYEAQ. CDR3 region: CASSPLLEVREDEQYF. Here the CDR3 DNA reads TGTGCCAGCAGCCCCCTTTTGGAAGTCCGAGAGGACGAGCAGTACTTC. Complete variable domain (other parts from reference TRBV7-6 and TRBJ2-7): GAGVSQSPRYKVTKRGQDVALRCDPISGHVSLYWYRQALGQGPEFLTYFNYEAQQDKSGLPNDRFSAERPEGSISTLTIQRTEQRDSAMYRCASSPLLEVREDEQYFGPGTRLTVT.

This chain links TRBV13 with TRBJ2-2; D might be TRBD2 (7 bases). The CDR3 has 15 amino acids. The V gene's germline CDR1 is PRHDT and CDR2 FYEKMQ (reference sequence). The V gene lost 5 bases and the J gene lost 4 bases, with 14 bases spanning the gap. CDR3 amino acids: CASSLRGGATGELFF. The CDR3 DNA reads as TGTGCCAGCAGCCTTAGAGGGGGGGCCACCGGGGAGCTGTTTTTT.

The chain has TRBV10-3 and TRBJ2-2; 11 bases are shared with TRBD1. The CDR3 contains 16 residues. Trimming took 6 bases from V and 6 from J; bases not matched to a gene: 9. The germline CDR1 and CDR2 sequences are ENHRY and SYGVKD. CDR3 DNA sequence: TGTGCCATCAGCGAAGGGTGGACAGGGGGCGCCGGGGAGCTGTTTTTT. Its translation: CAISEGWTGGAGELFF.

The chain has TRBV2 and TRBJ2-3; 10 bases align to TRBD1. The J segment lost 3 bases and the V segment lost 6 bases, leaving 3 bases of the junction unmatched. CDR3 size: 14 residues. CDR1 and CDR2 (germline): SNHLY, FYNNEI. The CDR3 coding sequence is TGTGCCAGCAGGGGGGGACAGGGGACAGATACGCAGTATTTT. Protein: CASRGGQGTDTQYF. Looking up the rest from reference TRBV2 and TRBJ2-3 gives the full variable domain: EPEVTQTPSHQVTQMGQEVILRCVPISNHLYFYWYRQILGQKVEFLVSFYNNEISEKSEIFDDQFSVERPDGSNFTLKIRSTKLEDSAMYFCASRGGQGTDTQYFGPGTRLTVL.

The genes are TRBV30 and TRBJ1-6; D unresolved. Trimming took 0 bases from V and 6 from J, leaving 9 bases between them. Germline V gene sequence: CDR1 GTSNPN, CDR2 SVGIG (reference sequence). There are 14 residues in the CDR3. CDR3 sequence (DNA): TGTGCCTGGAGTGTACTAACACGTAATTCACCCCTCCACTTT. Residues: CAWSVLTRNSPLHF.

The chain couples TRBV7-2 to TRBJ1-5, with TRBD1 identical over 8 bases. CDR1 SGHTA and CDR2 FQGNSA come from the germline V gene. The CDR3 runs to 14 residues. V dropped 4 bases and J dropped 5; count of bases not matched to a gene: 4. DNA of the CDR3: TGTGCCAGCAGCTCGCAGGGGGCCGATCAGCCCCAGCATTTT. Translated: CASSSQGADQPQHF. Full variable domain (remainder filled in from reference TRBV7-2 and TRBJ1-5): GAGVSQSPSNKVTEKGKDVELRCDPISGHTALYWYRQSLGQGLEFLIYFQGNSAPDKSGLPSDRFSAERTGGSVSTLTIQRTQQEDSAVYLCASSSQGADQPQHFGDGTRLSIL.

The CDR3 loop reads CASSRTGPGELFF. The CDR3 DNA follows: TGTGCCAGCAGCCGTACAGGGCCCGGGGAGCTGTTTTTT. This chain joins TRBV7-2 and TRBJ2-2; a weak D match, TRBD1 (6 bases). Germline lookup yields CDR1 SGHTA and CDR2 FQGNSA. This CDR3 is 13 amino acids long. The V end lost 5 bases, the J end lost 6 bases, and 10 bases lay between the germline ends.

The V call is TRBV6-5, the J call TRBJ1-4; 8 bases fit TRBD1. Germline-derived CDR1 and CDR2 are MNHEY and SVGAGI. This CDR3 comprises 16 residues. V dropped 2 bases and J dropped 8; count of bases not matched to a gene: 10. CDR3 bases: TGTGCCAGCAGTTACCGAGGACAGGGAGGAAGGGAAAAACTGTTTTTT. Amino acid sequence: CASSYRGQGGREKLFF.

The V and J genes are TRBV30 and TRBJ1-6; the match to TRBD1 covers 7 bases. This CDR3 has 15 residues. V shed 0 bases and J 7 bases; nucleotides not matched to a gene: 6. Germline CDR1 and CDR2: GTSNPN and SVGIG (reference sequence). CDR3 region: CAWSVGGGGNSPLHF. CDR3 in DNA: TGTGCCTGGAGTGTAGGGGGCGGGGGGAATTCACCCCTCCACTTT.

The rearrangement uses TRBV6-1 and TRBJ2-3, with D possibly matching TRBD1 (6 bases). The ends were cut back, 5 bases at V and 2 bases at J, with 11 bases in the middle. The germline gives CDR1 MNHNS, CDR2 SASEGT. CDR3 length: 14 amino acids. Here the CDR3 reads CASSRAGVTDTQYF. DNA for the CDR3: TGTGCCAGCAGTCGAGCAGGGGTCACAGATACGCAGTATTTT.

This chain connects TRBV5-1 to TRBJ2-2, with 7 positions matching TRBD1. This CDR3 region has 16 residues. Germline V CDR1 and CDR2: SGHRS, YFSETQ. With V trimmed by 4 bases and J by 4 bases, 10 bases remained unmatched. The CDR3 nucleotides are TGCGCCAGCAGCCCAACAACAGGGGCCCTCACCGGGGAGCTGTTTTTT. The encoded protein is CASSPTTGALTGELFF. The entire variable domain, with the rest obtained from reference TRBV5-1 and TRBJ2-2, is as follows: KAGVTQTPRYLIKTRGQQVTLSCSPISGHRSVSWYQQTPGQGLQFLFEYFSETQRNKGNFPGRFSGRQFSNSRSEMNVSTLELGDSALYLCASSPTTGALTGELFFGEGSRLTVL.

A few counts support this clone. The chain uses TRBV5-6 and TRBJ1-1; D is unclear. CDR3 length: 15 residues. V was cut by 0 bases and J by 1 base, with 10 bases left in between. Germline CDR1 is SGHDT and CDR2 is YYEEEE. CDR3 sequence: CASSLVEPSNTEAFF. The CDR3, as DNA: TGTGCCAGCAGCTTGGTAGAGCCCTCGAACACTGAAGCTTTCTTT.

The chain joins TRBV19 to TRBJ2-7; 7 bases fit TRBD1. After removal of 3 bases from V and 2 bases from J, the junction contained 4 bases not matched to a gene. There are 14 residues in the CDR3. Germline V CDR1 and CDR2: LNHDA, SQIVND (reference sequence). The DNA for the CDR3 is TGTGCCAGTAGTATTGACAGGGTTGCCTACGAGCAGTACTTC. Translated: CASSIDRVAYEQYF.